These 2 T cell receptor beta chains originate from one sample sequenced in a study of cytomegalovirus exposure and HLA in healthy donors. PCR employed 60 Vbeta and 13 Jbeta primers. Only in-frame clones appear in the TCRdb table, and some are missing; sequencing was by immunoSEQ multiplex PCR. The data hold over 45,000 clones, with around 83% observed a single time. The sequenced sample was PBMCs. These receptors originate from a man younger than 45 in good health and CMV-seronegative.

The chain uses TRBV9 and TRBJ2-7; 11 positions match TRBD1. V shed 4 bases and J 3 bases; nucleotides not matched to a gene: 9. The CDR3 loop spans 16 amino acids. CDR1 is SGDLS, CDR2 YYNGEE, per germline. The CDR3 nucleotides are TGTGCCAGCAGCCCAGGATGGGGACAGGGGGACTACGAGCAGTACTTC. Its protein product is CASSPGWGQGDYEQYF. The whole variable domain, remainder taken from reference TRBV9 and TRBJ2-7, is DSGVTQTPKHLITATGQRVTLRCSPRSGDLSVYWYQQSLDQGLQFLIQYYNGEERAKGNILERFSAQQFPDLHSELNLSSLELGDSALYFCASSPGWGQGDYEQYFGPGTRLTVT.

This clone was found once. The junction shows a germline mismatch at one end, possibly a read error. This chain uses TRBV7-9 with TRBJ2-7, with 11 positions matching TRBD1. Germline V gives CDR1 SEHNR, CDR2 FQNEAQ (reference sequence). The CDR3 has 15 amino acids. The CDR3: CSSSGRDRGDARQYF. The CDR3 DNA reads as TGTTCCAGCAGCGGCCGGGACAGGGGGGATGCGAGGCAGTACTTC.